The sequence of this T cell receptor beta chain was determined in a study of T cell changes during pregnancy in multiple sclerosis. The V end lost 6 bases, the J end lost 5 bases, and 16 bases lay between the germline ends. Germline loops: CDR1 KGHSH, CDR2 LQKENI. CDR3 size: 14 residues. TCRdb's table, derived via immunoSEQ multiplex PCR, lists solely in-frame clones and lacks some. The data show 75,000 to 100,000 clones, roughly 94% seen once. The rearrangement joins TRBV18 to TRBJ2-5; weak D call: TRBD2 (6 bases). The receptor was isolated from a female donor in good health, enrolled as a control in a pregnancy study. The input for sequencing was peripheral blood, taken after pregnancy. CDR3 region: CASSPGSAGETQYF. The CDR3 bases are TGTGCCAGCTCCCCCGGTTCAGCGGGTGAGACCCAGTACTTC.